This T cell receptor (beta chain) originates from a study of shared clonotypes between healthy human individuals. Several immunoSEQ 96-well plates shared each subset's DNA, each plate a replicate. Profiling relied on immunoSEQ multiplex PCR, and the TCRdb table lists in-frame clones only, not all of them. The sample has roughly 510,000 clones, roughly 85% seen once. The J segment lost 6 bases and the V segment lost 4 bases, leaving 10 bases of the junction unmatched. There are 16 residues in the CDR3. Germline CDR1 reads MGHRA; CDR2 reads YSYEKL. This chain connects TRBV4-1 to TRBJ2-3, with 10 bases lining up with TRBD1. This receptor was obtained from a woman aged 35 to 49 in good health. Some clones in this sample may be carry-over from other donors' samples. Sequencing was done on a sample of PBMCs. The CDR3 DNA reads as TGCGCCAGCAGCCCCTCTCCGACAGGGGGCGGCGATACGCAGTATTTT. This codes for CASSPSPTGGGDTQYF.